Included here is one T cell receptor beta chain sequence, with context. Its antigen remains unidentified. The junction does not match germline at one end; this may be a read error. Donors were a few dozen systemically healthy Caucasian individuals from Russia aged about 6 to 100 years. Each donor gave approximately 9.4 milliliters of peripheral blood, drawn into EDTA-treated Vacutainer tubes. Ficoll-Paque density-gradient centrifugation was used to isolate PBMCs, with at least 7 million per sample. Total RNA, at least 6 micrograms per sample, was extracted from PBMCs with Trizol reagent. For every donor, an aliquot of PBMCs went through flow cytometry to measure the percentages of naive CD45RAhigh/CD27high T cells. The sample is drawn from a study of blood T cells in healthy people across ages (dated by TCRdb to about 2015). Regarding the research as a whole: In model experiments, roughly one uniquely barcoded TCR beta cDNA molecule per two T cells was captured by template switching. Using deep sequencing normalized with unique cDNA molecular identifiers, the study measured how TCR beta repertoire diversity changes with age. The donors were divided into four age groups: young (average approximately 17 years), middle-aged (approximately 39), aged (approximately 62) and long-lived (about 80). To avoid experimental bias, donors of different ages were randomly spread across the sequencing lanes. Using the same blood draw, the study looked at two additional independent replicas of 1 million unique cDNA reads for two donors, one aged 18 to 30 and the other aged 80 or older. General study outcomes and caveats: Estimates of total diversity from one million sequenced T cells were regarded as lower bounds and underestimates. Compared with the aged group, the long-lived group had more naive CD4+ T cells, fewer expanded clones and increased TCR diversity, suggesting age selection. Observed TCR beta diversity correlated strongly with the percentage of naive T cells measured by flow cytometry. Because the CMV infection status of the donors was unknown, age-related changes in expanded clonotypes may potentially have been confounded. Since profiling was done on bulk unsorted PBMCs, naive and antigen-experienced compartments could not be conclusively compared. As age increased, observed TCR beta diversity per million T cells dropped in a roughly linear way, and a significant reduction was already evident by age about 40.

Preparation of the library involved 5' RACE. A second PCR of roughly 7 to 11 cycles was performed with a sample-barcoded 5' primer and a J-beta primer mix. A unique molecular identifier was introduced onto each TCR beta cDNA molecule by a template-switch 5' adaptor carrying 12 random nucleotides. Each sample yielded at least 2.5 million CDR3-containing paired-end reads. The Mint cDNA synthesis kit, primed by a TRBC-specific oligonucleotide, was used to synthesize first-strand cDNA from all RNA. After uracil-DNA glycosylase treatment, a first 18-cycle PCR used universal primers M1SS and BC2_uni_R on all cDNA. The published analysis was carried out like this. Each sample was normalized by randomly selecting 1 million high-quality reads, each carrying a distinct molecular identifier. Instead of being binned into consensus sequences, reads that shared molecular identifiers were thrown out. MiTCR, set to a Q25 quality threshold and the strictest error-elimination algorithm, was used for CDR3 identification, clonotype clustering and error correction. A nonparametric unseen species model with Euler transformation was used to estimate a lower bound on total TCR beta diversity. In-frame beta chains were kept once TCRdb had trimmed the public reads at Q25 with fastp and called clones with MiXCR. Entries are consolidated by CDR3 protein sequence, retaining the most common genes and DNA. The V and J calls, along with clone size, are taken from TCRdb and not from the paper's own processing. The sample table holds around 2 million distinct CDR3 sequences, of which 39% were seen once. Roughly 24% of the sample is in the top ten clones.

Taken from cysteine to phenylalanine, the CDR3 has 14 residues. Only the CDR3 DNA stays, 42 bases, in frame from base 1. CDR1 and CDR2 are drawn from the germline V gene (reference sequence): LGHDT, YNNKEL. Material: blood. The receptor comes from a human donor in good health. The receptor chain draws on TRBV3-1 and TRBJ1-2; TRBD1 is a weak D gene call, 6 bases matching. The DNA reads TGTGCCAGCAGCCACCGACAGGTTAACTACGGCTACACCTTC. It specifies CASSHRQVNYGYTF. The entire variable domain, with the stretches around the CDR3 drawn from the reference TRBV3-1 and TRBJ1-2 proteins, is DTAVSQTPKYLVTQMGNDKSIKCEQNLGHDTMYWYKQDSKKFLKIMFSYNNKELIINETVPNRFSPKSPDKAHLNLHINSLELGDSAVYFCASSHRQVNYGYTFGSGTRLTVV.